This T cell receptor (beta chain) was obtained from a study of T cells in Graves' hyperthyroidism and ophthalmopathy. In its sample, this clonotype was seen many times. The antigen is unknown. The TCR beta CDR3 regions underwent amplification using RNA transcripts as the source. Using the HTBI primer set, a first-round RT-PCR was run on the TCR CDR3. TCRdb reprocessed the multiplex PCR reads with MiXCR, giving one entry per CDR3 protein. The sample records 600,000 or so distinct CDR3 sequences, more than 14% being singletons. Disease lasting under 3 months, a NOSPECS grade of at least 4, and a Clinical Activity Score of at least 3 were features of the ophthalmopathy patients. Notes on the study in general: Most thyroid clonotypes that were expanded above 0.001 also turned up in blood. Onset of ophthalmopathy came a median roughly 6.5 months after the model predicted it.

The TCR was taken from a woman aged 45-65 years with Graves' ophthalmopathy. The source material was blood.

CDR3 region: CSARDYRGSNTEAFF. The CDR3 DNA follows: TGCAGTGCTAGAGACTACAGGGGGAGTAACACTGAAGCTTTCTTT. This chain uses TRBV20-1 with TRBJ1-1; 8 bases match TRBD1. From germline, CDR1 is DFQATT and CDR2 SNEGSKA (reference sequence). The CDR3 is made up of 15 amino acids. After removal of 0 bases from V and 2 bases from J, the junction contained 5 bases not matched to a gene.